The 7 T cell receptor beta chains below were found in one sample sequenced in a study of blood T cell repertoires in COVID-19. Using immunoSEQ multiplex PCR, the repertoire was profiled, and TCRdb retains in-frame clones only, with some absent. Among 160,000 or so clones listed, about 92% were seen once. Sequencing was carried out using peripheral blood. The receptors were sampled from a man in his sixties with active or convalescent COVID-19.

The chain couples TRBV9 to TRBJ2-1; 7 bases agree with TRBD2. CDR1 and CDR2 (germline): SGDLS, YYNGEE. The CDR3 totals 15 residues. V dropped 0 bases and J dropped 2; count of bases not matched to a gene: 2. The CDR3 region has the DNA TGTGCCAGCAGCGTAGGGGGGGGTCCCTACAATGAGCAGTTCTTC. Residues: CASSVGGGPYNEQFF.

This chain uses TRBV4-2 with TRBJ2-3, with 11 positions matching TRBD2. The ends lost 2 bases at V and 5 bases at J; junction bases unmatched: 9. CDR3 length equals 17 residues. CDR1 and CDR2 (germline): LGHNA, YNFKEQ. CDR3 nucleotide sequence: TGTGCCAGCAGCCAATCCCTACTAGCGGGAGCGGTAGATACGCAGTATTTT. It codes for CASSQSLLAGAVDTQYF.

The rearrangement joins TRBV6-5 to TRBJ2-1; TRBD2 matches at 10 bases. The CDR3 sequence is 13 residues long. Trimming took 7 bases from V and 6 from J; bases not matched to a gene: 3. Germline loops: CDR1 MNHEY, CDR2 SVGAGI. The CDR3 sequence: CASTSGGSNEQFF. The CDR3 nucleotides are TGTGCCAGCACTAGCGGGGGATCCAATGAGCAGTTCTTC.

This sequence joins TRBV6-5 and TRBJ1-2; D may be TRBD1 (6 bases). CDR3 length equals 13 residues. Germline V gene data show CDR1 as MNHEY and CDR2 as SVGAGI. V lost 7 bases and J lost 7, with 16 bases in between. The CDR3 sequence is CASKNGGALGYTF. CDR3 in DNA: TGTGCCAGCAAAAACGGGGGGGCGCTTGGCTACACCTTC.

This chain links TRBV2 with TRBJ1-2; TRBD1 matches at 8 bases. CDR1 and CDR2 from the germline V gene are SNHLY and FYNNEI. CDR3 length equals 12 residues. V shed 10 bases, J shed 5 bases, and the junction held 6 bases outside the gene matches. CDR3 bases: TGTGCCACCACAGGGACAGGATATGGCTACACCTTC. Translated, it gives CATTGTGYGYTF. Combining the CDR3 with reference TRBV2 and TRBJ1-2 gives the whole variable domain EPEVTQTPSHQVTQMGQEVILRCVPISNHLYFYWYRQILGQKVEFLVSFYNNEISEKSEIFDDQFSVERPDGSNFTLKIRSTKLEDSAMYFCATTGTGYGYTFGSGTRLTVV.

J is TRBJ2-1 and V is TRBV5-1; 10 nucleotides match TRBD2. The CDR3 covers 16 residues. The V gene end was trimmed by 3 bases and the J gene end by 2 bases; junction bases not matched to a gene: 5. Germline-derived CDR1 and CDR2 are SGHRS and YFSETQ. The CDR3, as DNA: TGCGCCAGCAGCTCGTCCGGGACTAGCGCCTACAATGAGCAGTTCTTC. This gives the protein CASSSSGTSAYNEQFF.

This chain links TRBV19 with TRBJ2-2, with TRBD1 identical over 11 bases. The V gene end was trimmed by 5 bases and the J gene end by 5 bases; junction bases not matched to a gene: 7. This CDR3 is built from 16 residues. CDR1 is LNHDA, CDR2 SQIVND, per germline (reference sequence). The CDR3 DNA reads as TGTGCCAGTAGTTCCCCCGGGACAGGGGGAACCGGGGAGCTGTTTTTT. Amino acids: CASSSPGTGGTGELFF.